The clone carrying this T cell receptor (beta chain) was detected only a few times. As originally analysed: Reference gene primer amplification in the assay estimated nucleated cell counts. Assay: immunoSEQ multiplex PCR; the TCRdb copy retains only in-frame clones and omits some. V, J and clone size were drawn from that table, and D and trimming were deduced from the DNA. The data hold more than 45,000 clones, with 75% to 85% observed a single time. This sample was included in a study of blood T cell repertoires in COVID-19. Study as a whole: Samples came from the United States, Italy and Spain, spanning acute and convalescent COVID-19.

The CDR3 is made up of 14 amino acids. Trimming shortened V by 3 bases and J by 2 bases, and 10 bases separated the two germline ends. Germline lookup yields CDR1 LGHDT and CDR2 YNNKEL (reference sequence). The V call is TRBV3-1 (or the pseudogene TRBV3-2), the J call TRBJ1-1; unclear D gene. What was sequenced was peripheral blood. This TCR was sampled from a man aged 35-49 years with acute or convalescent COVID-19. The DNA for the CDR3 is TGTGCCAGCAGCCAGGACTGGGGTAACACTGAAGCTTTCTTT. Its protein is CASSQDWGNTEAFF.